A single sample is the source of the 12 T cell receptor beta chains below, sequenced in a study of T cell repertoires in cytomegalovirus infection. Via MiXCR, TCRdb re-called the reads, giving one row per CDR3 protein. The table includes hundreds of thousands of distinct CDR3 sequences, around a third detected once. Their target antigens are unknown. Source: cultured PBMCs, taken from culture after CMV antigen stimulation. Receptors originate from a human donor in good health (CMV status not recorded). Some clones in this sample may be carry-over from other donors' samples.

The chain employs TRBV7-2 and TRBJ2-1, with 9 nucleotides matching TRBD2. After removal of 5 bases from V and 4 bases from J, the junction contained 6 bases not matched to a gene. CDR1 and CDR2 (germline): SGHTA, FQGNSA. The CDR3 is 15 residues long. The DNA of the CDR3 is TGTGCCAGCAGCGTCCTAGCGGGAAATTACAATGAGCAGTTCTTC. Amino acid sequence: CASSVLAGNYNEQFF.

The DNA of the CDR3 is TGTGCCAGCAGCACACGGTGGCAGGGGAACACTGAAGCTTTCTTT. Protein sequence: CASSTRWQGNTEAFF. The gene calls are TRBV7-2 and TRBJ1-1; tentative D call: TRBD1 (5 bases). Germline loops: CDR1 SGHTA, CDR2 FQGNSA. This CDR3 is built from 15 residues. V was trimmed by 5 bases and J by 1 base, leaving 14 bases between them.

This clonotype has just one count. The chain employs TRBV6-2 or TRBV6-3 and TRBJ2-2, with TRBD2 matching 9 bases. The CDR3 contains 16 residues. V was pared by 7 bases and J by 3 bases, with 9 bases of the junction left unmatched. The germline gives CDR1 MNHEY, CDR2 SVGEGT. In nucleotides, the CDR3 is TGTGCCAGCAAAAGCGGGAGGAGTTTTGACACCGGGGAGCTGTTTTTT. As protein: CASKSGRSFDTGELFF.

This clonotype was counted ten times or more. The V call is TRBV7-2, the J call TRBJ2-4, with TRBD2 matching over 10 bases. CDR1 is SGHTA, CDR2 FQGNSA, per germline. The CDR3 loop spans 16 amino acids. V gave up 3 bases and J gave up 8 bases; unmatched junction bases: 10. In DNA form, the CDR3 reads TGTGCCAGCAGCTTCTCTCCTAGCGGGGGATGGGACATTCAGTACTTC. The encoded protein is CASSFSPSGGWDIQYF. Drawing the rest from reference TRBV7-2 and TRBJ2-4, the complete variable domain is GAGVSQSPSNKVTEKGKDVELRCDPISGHTALYWYRQSLGQGLEFLIYFQGNSAPDKSGLPSDRFSAERTGGSVSTLTIQRTQQEDSAVYLCASSFSPSGGWDIQYFGAGTRLSVL.

This rearrangement joins TRBV2 to TRBJ2-1; 10 bases agree with TRBD2. The CDR3 covers 15 residues. Germline values: CDR1 SNHLY, CDR2 FYNNEI. The V gene end was trimmed by 7 bases and the J gene end by 8 bases; junction bases not matched to a gene: 11. DNA for the CDR3: TGTGCCAGCAAAGAACGGCTAGCGGGAGTACATGAGCAGTTCTTC. This gives the protein CASKERLAGVHEQFF.

The rearrangement uses TRBV7-8 and TRBJ1-2; the D is unclear. The CDR3 runs to 15 residues. V was pared by 0 bases and J by 4 bases, with 12 bases between. Germline V gene lookup returns CDR1 SGHVS and CDR2 FQNEAQ. DNA for the CDR3: TGTGCCAGCAGCTTAGCGAGTGGGGAGGGCTATGGCTACACCTTC. Protein product: CASSLASGEGYGYTF.

The rearrangement uses TRBV7-2 and TRBJ2-3; D not resolved. Germline values: CDR1 SGHTA, CDR2 FQGNSA. The germline V and J ends were trimmed by 5 bases and 4 bases, with 10 bases remaining between them. The CDR3 sequence is 13 residues long. This CDR3 is CASSQNEADTQYF. DNA of the CDR3: TGTGCCAGCAGCCAGAACGAGGCAGATACGCAGTATTTT.

Regarding this clonotype: It may be a read error: a sequence one base away is much more abundant. This chain connects TRBV6-2 or TRBV6-3 to TRBJ2-7, with 7 bases aligning to TRBD1. The CDR3 length is 16 residues. Germline lookup yields CDR1 MNHEY and CDR2 SVGEGT. J lost 6 bases, V lost 2 bases, and 13 bases had no gene match. The DNA of the CDR3 is TGTGCCAGCAGTTACCCGGCGGACAGGCCGCCCTGCGAGCAGTACGTC. Encoded protein: CASSYPADRPPCEQYV.

The table lists this clonotype with a few counts. The V gene is TRBV20-1, the J gene TRBJ2-3; TRBD1 agrees at 8 bases. CDR1 is DFQATT and CDR2 is SNEGSKA in the germline V gene (reference sequence). The CDR3 has 13 amino acids. V gave up 5 bases and J gave up 4 bases; unmatched junction bases: 5. The CDR3 DNA follows: TGCAGTGCTCATGCACAGGGGGCAGATACGCAGTATTTT. This encodes CSAHAQGADTQYF.

The gene calls are TRBV5-1 and TRBJ2-5; possibly TRBD1 for D (6 bases). Trimming shortened V by 4 bases and J by 7 bases, and 32 bases separated the two germline ends. Germline assignment: CDR1 SGHRS and CDR2 YFSETQ. The CDR3 extends over 19 amino acids. The chain's CDR3 is CASSQVNRESSVRAATQYF. Written as DNA, the CDR3 is TGCGCCAGCAGCCAAGTAAACAGGGAATCATCAGTTCGAGCGGCGACCCAGTACTTC.

There are a few counts of this clonotype. This rearrangement joins TRBV5-1 to TRBJ2-5; 11 nucleotides align to TRBD2. V lost 3 bases and J lost 9; bases outside the gene matches: 7. Germline values: CDR1 SGHRS, CDR2 YFSETQ. CDR3 length: 14 amino acids. This chain's CDR3 is CASSSGTSGDPQYF. The CDR3 coding sequence is TGCGCCAGCAGCTCAGGGACTAGCGGAGACCCCCAGTACTTC. The whole variable domain, remainder taken from reference TRBV5-1 and TRBJ2-5, is KAGVTQTPRYLIKTRGQQVTLSCSPISGHRSVSWYQQTPGQGLQFLFEYFSETQRNKGNFPGRFSGRQFSNSRSEMNVSTLELGDSALYLCASSSGTSGDPQYFGPGTRLLVL.

This clonotype was observed at least ten times. The rearrangement uses TRBV19 and TRBJ2-5, with 7 bases that match TRBD2. The CDR3 runs 13 residues. Looked up from germline, CDR1 is LNHDA and CDR2 is SQIVND (reference sequence). The junction had 6 bases not matched to a gene; V was cut back by 9 bases and J by 2 bases. This chain's CDR3 is CASRRAGQETQYF. In DNA form, the CDR3 reads TGTGCCAGCAGAAGAGCGGGACAAGAGACCCAGTACTTC.